This TCR beta chain originates from a study of immune heterogeneity within non-small cell lung tumors. Points from the study as a whole: Recurrence of identical dominant CDR3 beta clonotypes was observed across tumor sites within a patient, alongside site-unique high-frequency clones. Largely distinct from one individual patient to the next were the high-frequency T-cell receptor beta clonotypes.

Multiplex PCR relied on 32 V and 13 J primers to amplify TCR beta CDR3. TCRdb itself ran the multiplex PCR reads through MiXCR, one entry per CDR3 protein. Among approximately 9,500 distinct CDR3 sequences, about a quarter were seen once, and the ten largest hold approximately 30%. This clonotype was detected many times. Its cognate antigen is unknown. The germline V gene encodes CDR1 KGHDR and CDR2 SFDVKD. V was shortened by 4 bases and J by 2 bases, with 15 bases between the two germline ends. CDR3 length: 16 amino acids. Bulk tumor genomic DNA constituted the template, at roughly 660 ng per sample. Multiple widely separated biopsies were taken from each primary tumor at surgery. The study cohort was described as untreated, and its members had newly diagnosed non-small cell lung cancer. They went on to have curative surgery. Each donor was a newly diagnosed non-small cell lung cancer patient undergoing surgery with curative intent.

V gene TRBV24-1 combines with J gene TRBJ2-3; D could derive from TRBD1 or TRBD2 (5 bases each). This clonotype was sampled from a woman aged 45-59 years with non-small cell lung cancer. Sequencing input: lung tumor tissue. The CDR3 nucleotides read TGTGCCACCAGTGAGGGGACCTCGCCCCTCACAGATACGCAGTATTTT. Its translation is CATSEGTSPLTDTQYF.